The 17 T cell receptor beta chains given below trace back to one sample, sequenced in a study of blood T cell repertoires in COVID-19. Data came from immunoSEQ multiplex PCR; TCRdb stores just in-frame clones and leaves some out. Here the sample spans some 190,000 clones, around 90% being singletons. The sample was peripheral blood. The receptors originated from a human donor in a cohort sampled during active COVID-19.

This clone has only a few counts. The rearrangement joins TRBV5-1 to TRBJ2-2; TRBD1 agrees at 8 bases. The V segment lost 4 bases and the J segment 0 bases; nucleotides outside the gene matches: 2. CDR3 length: 15 amino acids. The germline V gene has CDR1 SGHRS and CDR2 YFSETQ. CDR3 nucleotides: TGCGCCAGCAGCCAGGACAGGGCGAACACCGGGGAGCTGTTTTTT. This translates into CASSQDRANTGELFF.

This chain joins TRBV3-1 (or the pseudogene TRBV3-2) and TRBJ2-3; TRBD2 matches at 14 bases. The CDR3 has 15 residues. CDR1 is LGHDT and CDR2 is YNNKEL in the germline V gene (reference sequence). Trimming took 0 bases from V and 8 from J; bases not matched to a gene: 1. CDR3 nucleotides: TGTGCCAGCAGCCAAGATGGACTAGCGGGAGGTACGCAGTATTTT. This translates into CASSQDGLAGGTQYF.

J is TRBJ2-7 and V is TRBV4-2; 9 bases are a match to TRBD1. CDR3 length equals 16 residues. Trimming took 0 bases from V and 3 from J; bases not matched to a gene: 6. Per germline, CDR1 LGHNA and CDR2 YNFKEQ. The CDR3 nucleotides read TGTGCCAGCAGCCAAGATAACAGGGACAGGGTCTACGAGCAGTACTTC. Protein: CASSQDNRDRVYEQYF.

The J gene is TRBJ2-2, the V gene TRBV4-3; D is possibly TRBD2 (5 bases). V gave up 2 bases and J gave up 6 bases, with 16 bases separating them. CDR1 and CDR2 (germline): LGHNA, YSLEER. The CDR3 is 16 residues long. The CDR3 nucleotides are TGCGCCAGCAGCCAACGACTAATTCTATGGGCCGGGGAGCTGTTTTTT. Translated: CASSQRLILWAGELFF.

The rearrangement uses TRBV10-2 and TRBJ2-2; 15 bases align to TRBD2. The J segment lost 7 bases and the V segment lost 5 bases, leaving 8 bases of the junction unmatched. Germline loops: CDR1 WSHSY, CDR2 SAAADI. The CDR3 is 17 amino acids. In nucleotides, the CDR3 is TGCGCCAGCAGTCTACGTGGACTAGCGGGAGGGATCGGGGAGCTGTTTTTT. Its protein is CASSLRGLAGGIGELFF.

This chain uses TRBV19 with TRBJ1-2, with 7 bases fitting TRBD1. Looked up from germline, CDR1 is LNHDA and CDR2 is SQIVND (reference sequence). The CDR3 sequence is 13 residues long. Trimming took 6 bases from V and 5 from J; bases not matched to a gene: 6. CDR3 protein: CASSLTGEYGYTF. CDR3 sequence (DNA): TGTGCCAGTAGCCTTACAGGGGAGTATGGCTACACCTTC.

The gene calls are TRBV11-2 and TRBJ1-3, with 7 nucleotides matching TRBD1. The CDR3 contains 16 residues. Germline loops: CDR1 SGHAT, CDR2 FQNNGV. The trim removed 6 bases at V and 3 bases at J, leaving 11 bases unmatched. The CDR3: CASSRFSQGYGNTIYF. The CDR3 coding sequence is TGTGCCAGCAGTCGTTTTTCACAGGGGTATGGAAACACCATATATTTT.

Written as DNA, the CDR3 is TGTGCCAGCAGCCAGCGTACAGGGAGTCCCTACGAGCAGTACTTC. Its translation is CASSQRTGSPYEQYF. The chain links TRBV7-8 to TRBJ2-7, with a possible D match to TRBD1 (6 bases). Per the germline V gene, CDR1 is SGHVS and CDR2 is FQNEAQ. This CDR3 is built from 15 residues. The V end was cut by 5 bases, the J end by 2 bases, with 16 bases between. The full variable domain, completed using reference TRBV7-8 and TRBJ2-7, is GAGVSQSPRYKVAKRGQDVALRCDPISGHVSLFWYQQALGQGPEFLTYFQNEAQLDKSGLPSDRFFAERPEGSVSTLKIQRTQQEDSAVYLCASSQRTGSPYEQYFGPGTRLTVT.

This rearrangement joins TRBV29-1 to TRBJ1-2, with D perhaps TRBD1 (6 bases). V lost 6 bases, J lost 5 bases, and 10 bases lay in between. Germline CDR1 reads SQVTM; CDR2 reads ANQGSEA. The CDR3 has 11 residues. In DNA form, the CDR3 reads TGCAGCGTCGGGGACATTTATGGCTACACCTTC. It specifies CSVGDIYGYTF. The entire variable domain, with the rest obtained from reference TRBV29-1 and TRBJ1-2, is as follows: SAVISQKPSRDICQRGTSLTIQCQVDSQVTMMFWYRQQPGQSLTLIATANQGSEATYESGFVIDKFPISRPNLTFSTLTVSNMSPEDSSIYLCSVGDIYGYTFGSGTRLTVV.

V is TRBV3-1 (or the pseudogene TRBV3-2) and J is TRBJ1-1, with D tentatively TRBD1 (5 bases). CDR3 length: 14 amino acids. The V gene's germline CDR1 is LGHDT and CDR2 YNNKEL (reference sequence). Trimming took off 3 bases at V and 5 bases at J, with 13 bases between the two ends. The CDR3 sequence: CASSHQGGGTEAFF. The DNA of the CDR3 is TGTGCCAGCAGCCATCAGGGCGGGGGTACTGAAGCTTTCTTT.

J is TRBJ1-1 and V is TRBV9, with 9 nucleotides matching TRBD1. Germline CDR1 SGDLS, CDR2 YYNGEE. CDR3 length equals 15 residues. V was clipped by 4 bases and J by 3 bases; unmatched bases: 7. The CDR3 sequence is CASSPGQGSHTEAFF. CDR3 in DNA: TGTGCCAGCAGCCCGGGACAGGGAAGCCACACTGAAGCTTTCTTT.

This rearrangement joins TRBV30 to TRBJ1-1; TRBD1 matches 8 bases. The CDR3 has 17 amino acids. Trimming at V came to 1 base and at J to 1 base, leaving 11 bases not matched to a gene. Per germline, CDR1 GTSNPN and CDR2 SVGIG (reference sequence). CDR3 protein: CAWSAKFGTGWNTEAFF. In nucleotides, the CDR3 is TGTGCCTGGAGTGCAAAATTCGGGACAGGTTGGAACACTGAAGCTTTCTTT.

The rearrangement joins TRBV7-9 to TRBJ2-1; possibly TRBD2 for D (6 bases). The CDR3 totals 14 residues. Germline assignment: CDR1 SEHNR and CDR2 FQNEAQ (reference sequence). V was clipped by 1 base and J by 9 bases, with 13 bases between them. CDR3 sequence (DNA): TGTGCCAGCAGCTTAGTGGGCGGGGAGGCTGAGCAGTTCTTC. It encodes CASSLVGGEAEQFF. Full variable domain (rest looked up from reference TRBV7-9 and TRBJ2-1): DTGVSQNPRHKITKRGQNVTFRCDPISEHNRLYWYRQTLGQGPEFLTYFQNEAQLEKSRLLSDRFSAERPKGSFSTLEIQRTEQGDSAMYLCASSLVGGEAEQFFGPGTRLTVL.

The genes are TRBV13 and TRBJ2-2; a weak D match, TRBD2 (6 bases). The CDR3 consists of 15 residues. V was clipped by 1 base and J by 0 bases, with 6 bases between them. Germline V gene data show CDR1 as PRHDT and CDR2 as FYEKMQ (reference sequence). The CDR3 bases are TGTGCCAGCAGCTTAGCGGGAGCGAACACCGGGGAGCTGTTTTTT. It translates to CASSLAGANTGELFF.

This clone has a single count. The V call is TRBV18, the J call TRBJ2-7; a possible D gene is TRBD1 (6 bases). The germline V gene encodes CDR1 KGHSH and CDR2 LQKENI. V lost 2 bases and J 7 bases, leaving 12 bases between the germline ends. CDR3 length: 13 residues. In DNA form, the CDR3 reads TGTGCCAGCTCACCAGGGCCAGGGGCTGAGCAGTACTTC. This sequence encodes CASSPGPGAEQYF. Full variable domain (outside the CDR3, taken from reference TRBV18 and TRBJ2-7): NAGVMQNPRHLVRRRGQEARLRCSPMKGHSHVYWYRQLPEEGLKFMVYLQKENIIDESGMPKERFSAEFPKEGPSILRIQQVVRGDSAAYFCASSPGPGAEQYFGPGTRLTVT.

The genes are TRBV19 and TRBJ1-5, with D unresolved. Germline-derived CDR1 and CDR2 are LNHDA and SQIVND (reference sequence). V lost 3 bases and J 2 bases, leaving 14 bases between the germline ends. This CDR3 has 16 residues. The CDR3 DNA reads TGTGCCAGTAGTATCTCGTCGTCCGGGGGCAATCAGCCCCAGCATTTT. This translates into CASSISSSGGNQPQHF.

In this sample, this clone turned up a few times. CDR3 nucleotides: TGTGCCAGCACCCCGGGGGGAAACACCGGGGAGCTGTTTTTT. It encodes CASTPGGNTGELFF. The V and J genes are TRBV7-9 and TRBJ2-2; 7 bases are shared with TRBD2. Germline assignment: CDR1 SEHNR and CDR2 FQNEAQ (reference sequence). After removal of 7 bases from V and 2 bases from J, the junction contained 4 bases not matched to a gene. The CDR3 is made up of 14 amino acids.